This T cell receptor beta chain was captured by sequencing in a study of cytomegalovirus exposure and HLA in healthy donors. Study results and caveats: Several V segments, TRBV6-2 and TRBV6-3 among them, could not be told apart and were dropped. CMV serostatus was the only recorded immune exposure for donors.

The CDR3 sequence is 15 residues long. V dropped 7 bases and J dropped 6 bases, with 21 bases sitting between them. CDR1 is MDHEN, CDR2 SYDVKM, per germline. This clone was found a few times. What it binds is not known. Healthy bone marrow donors made up the donor group. PCR involved 60 Vbeta and 13 Jbeta primers. The repertoire was sequenced with immunoSEQ multiplex PCR; TCRdb's copy has only in-frame clones and lacks some. The profile covers roughly 120,000 clones, with 55% to 65% appearing a single time and more than 8% taken by the ten largest. The sequence came from a woman between 40 and 55 years old in good health and CMV-seropositive. The chain uses TRBV28 and TRBJ1-1, with a tentative D call TRBD1 (5 bases). Sequenced input: PBMCs. The CDR3 loop is CASTPSVGGASEAFF. The CDR3, as DNA: TGTGCCAGCACCCCTTCCGTGGGCGGGGCCTCTGAAGCTTTCTTT.